The sequence of this TCR beta chain was determined in a study of blood T cell repertoires in COVID-19. Study at large: There were acute and convalescent COVID-19 samples, and they came from the United States, Italy and Spain.

The V gene's germline CDR1 is SGHAT and CDR2 FQNNGV. The CDR3 runs 16 residues. With 2 bases removed from V and 3 bases from J, the gap between germline ends came to 13 bases. As processed by the authors: Reference gene primer amplification yielded estimated nucleated cell counts. The repertoire was sequenced with immunoSEQ multiplex PCR; TCRdb's copy has only in-frame clones and lacks some. Clonal size and the V and J genes are those of that table, whereas D and trimming came from the DNA. This table has under 200,000 clones, 88% appearing once. The clonotype comes from a man aged 35 to 55 with active or convalescent COVID-19. The J gene is TRBJ2-2, the V gene TRBV11-2; D is possibly TRBD2 (5 bases). The sample was peripheral blood. CDR3 protein: CASSLRARGHTGELFF. Written as DNA, the CDR3 is TGTGCCAGCAGCTTACGGGCCCGCGGGCACACCGGGGAGCTGTTTTTT.